What follows describes a single TCR beta chain. This sample was included in a study of shared T cell receptors in the human thymus. The CDR3 contains 14 residues. Germline assignment: CDR1 MNHEY and CDR2 SMNVEV (reference sequence). The junction had 6 bases not matched to a gene; V was cut back by 6 bases and J by 7 bases. The method was immunoSEQ multiplex PCR; TCRdb's version includes in-frame clones alone and lacks a portion of them. The sample records 700,000 to 750,000 clones, approximately 85% being singletons. The same specimen was also included in a second study, on human thymus T cells. That study reports: Healthy Finnish infants having corrective surgery for congenital heart defects served as donors. Thymus tissue was removed during corrective cardiac surgery.

The sequencing input was thymocytes. The chain employs TRBV27 and TRBJ1-6, with 7 nucleotides matching TRBD1. The TCR comes from a girl under two years old with a congenital heart defect. DNA of the CDR3: TGTGCCAGCAGCCAACAGGGGACGAATTCACCCCTCCACTTT. Translating it yields CASSQQGTNSPLHF.